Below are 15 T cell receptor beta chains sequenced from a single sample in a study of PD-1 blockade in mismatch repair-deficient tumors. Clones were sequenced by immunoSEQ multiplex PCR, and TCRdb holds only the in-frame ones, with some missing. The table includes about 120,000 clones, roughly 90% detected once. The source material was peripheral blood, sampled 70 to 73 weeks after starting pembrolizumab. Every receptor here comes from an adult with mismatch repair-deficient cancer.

CDR3 DNA: TGTGCCAGTAGTCTCCCCCGCACAGGGGGCTTGAACACTGAAGCTTTCTTT. Residues: CASSLPRTGGLNTEAFF. The chain is built from TRBV19 and TRBJ1-1; 9 bases are a match to TRBD1. V was pared by 5 bases and J by 0 bases, with 10 bases of the junction left unmatched. From germline, CDR1 is LNHDA and CDR2 SQIVND (reference sequence). The CDR3 is 17 residues long. Full variable domain (remainder filled in from reference TRBV19 and TRBJ1-1): DGGITQSPKYLFRKEGQNVTLSCEQNLNHDAMYWYRQDPGQGLRLIYYSQIVNDFQKGDIAEGYSVSREKKESFPLTVTSAQKNPTAFYLCASSLPRTGGLNTEAFFGQGTRLTVV.

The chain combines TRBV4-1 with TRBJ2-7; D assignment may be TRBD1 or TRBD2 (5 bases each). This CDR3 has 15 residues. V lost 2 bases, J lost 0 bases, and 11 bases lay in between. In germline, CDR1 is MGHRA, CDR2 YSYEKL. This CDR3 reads CASSQSRDDSYEQYF. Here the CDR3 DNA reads TGCGCCAGCAGCCAAAGCAGGGACGACTCCTACGAGCAGTACTTC.

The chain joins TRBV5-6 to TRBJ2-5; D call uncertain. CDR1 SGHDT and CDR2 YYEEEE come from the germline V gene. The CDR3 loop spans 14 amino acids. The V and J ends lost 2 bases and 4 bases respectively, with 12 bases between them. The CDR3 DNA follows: TGTGCCAGCAGCTTTCCTGGTTTTTTAGAGACCCAGTACTTC. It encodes CASSFPGFLETQYF.

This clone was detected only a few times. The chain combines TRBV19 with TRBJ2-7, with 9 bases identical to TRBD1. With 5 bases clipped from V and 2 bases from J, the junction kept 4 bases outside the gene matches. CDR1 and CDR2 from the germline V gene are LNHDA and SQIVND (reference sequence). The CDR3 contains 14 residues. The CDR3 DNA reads TGTGCCAGTAGTGCCGGACAGGGGACCTACGAGCAGTACTTC. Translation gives CASSAGQGTYEQYF.

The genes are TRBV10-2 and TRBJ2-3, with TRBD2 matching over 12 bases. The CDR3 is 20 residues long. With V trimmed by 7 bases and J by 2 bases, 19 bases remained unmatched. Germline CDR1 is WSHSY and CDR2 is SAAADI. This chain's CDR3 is CASKGVRLWTSGKLTDTQYF. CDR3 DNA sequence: TGCGCCAGCAAGGGGGTGAGGTTGTGGACTAGCGGGAAACTCACAGATACGCAGTATTTT.

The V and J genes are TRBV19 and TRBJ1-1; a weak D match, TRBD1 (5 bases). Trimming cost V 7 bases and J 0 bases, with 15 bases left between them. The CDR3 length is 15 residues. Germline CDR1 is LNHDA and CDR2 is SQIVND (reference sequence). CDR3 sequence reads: CASTGGPLLNTEAFF. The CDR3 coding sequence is TGTGCCAGTACCGGGGGACCTCTTTTGAACACTGAAGCTTTCTTT.

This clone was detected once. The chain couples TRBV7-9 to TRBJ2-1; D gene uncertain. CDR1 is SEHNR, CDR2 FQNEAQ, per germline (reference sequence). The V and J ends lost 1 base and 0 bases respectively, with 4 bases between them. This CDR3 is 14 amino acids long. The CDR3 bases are TGTGCCAGCAGCTTAGGAAACTCCTACAATGAGCAGTTCTTC. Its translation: CASSLGNSYNEQFF.

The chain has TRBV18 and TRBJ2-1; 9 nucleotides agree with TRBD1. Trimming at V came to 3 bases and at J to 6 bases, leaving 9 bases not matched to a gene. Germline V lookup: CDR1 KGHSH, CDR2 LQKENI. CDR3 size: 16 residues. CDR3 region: CASSPRDRVESNEQFF. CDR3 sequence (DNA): TGTGCCAGCTCACCTAGGGACAGGGTGGAGTCCAATGAGCAGTTCTTC.

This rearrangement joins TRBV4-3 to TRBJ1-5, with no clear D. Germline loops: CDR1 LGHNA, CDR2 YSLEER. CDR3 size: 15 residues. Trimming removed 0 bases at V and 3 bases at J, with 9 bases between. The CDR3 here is CASSQDWQYNQPQHF. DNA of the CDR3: TGCGCCAGCAGCCAAGATTGGCAGTACAATCAGCCCCAGCATTTT.

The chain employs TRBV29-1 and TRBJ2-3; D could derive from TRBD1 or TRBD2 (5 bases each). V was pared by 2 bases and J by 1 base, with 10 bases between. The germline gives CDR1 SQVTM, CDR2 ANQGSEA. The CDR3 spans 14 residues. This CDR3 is CSVEYLGRTDTQYF. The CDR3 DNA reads TGCAGCGTTGAATATTTGGGACGCACAGATACGCAGTATTTT.

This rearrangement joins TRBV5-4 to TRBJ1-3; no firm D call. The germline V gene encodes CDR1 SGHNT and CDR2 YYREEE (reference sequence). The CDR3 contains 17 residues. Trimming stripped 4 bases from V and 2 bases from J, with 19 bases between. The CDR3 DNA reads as TGTGCCAGCAGCACGGGCCTAGCGGAGTCGACTGGAAACACCATATATTTT. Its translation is CASSTGLAESTGNTIYF.

The CDR3 region is CASSPRGQAKNTEAFF. CDR3 nucleotides: TGTGCCAGCAGCCCCCGCGGACAGGCAAAAAACACTGAAGCTTTCTTT. The gene calls are TRBV27 and TRBJ1-1; 7 bases agree with TRBD1. V shed 6 bases, J shed 2 bases, and the junction held 12 bases outside the gene matches. This CDR3 is built from 16 residues. CDR1 is MNHEY and CDR2 is SMNVEV in the germline V gene (reference sequence).

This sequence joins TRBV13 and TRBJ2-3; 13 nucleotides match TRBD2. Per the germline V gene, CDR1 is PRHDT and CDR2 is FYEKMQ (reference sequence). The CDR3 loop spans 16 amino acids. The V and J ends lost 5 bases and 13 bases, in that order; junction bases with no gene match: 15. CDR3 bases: TGTGCCAGCAGCACTAGCTCTGTCGGACTAGCGGGAGTCAAGTATTTT. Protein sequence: CASSTSSVGLAGVKYF.

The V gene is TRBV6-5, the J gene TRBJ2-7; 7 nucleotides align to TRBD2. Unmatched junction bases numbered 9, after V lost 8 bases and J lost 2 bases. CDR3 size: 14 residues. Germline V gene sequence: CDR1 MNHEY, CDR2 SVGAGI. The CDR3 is CASREGGNTYEQYF. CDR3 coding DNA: TGTGCCAGCCGAGAGGGAGGGAACACCTACGAGCAGTACTTC.

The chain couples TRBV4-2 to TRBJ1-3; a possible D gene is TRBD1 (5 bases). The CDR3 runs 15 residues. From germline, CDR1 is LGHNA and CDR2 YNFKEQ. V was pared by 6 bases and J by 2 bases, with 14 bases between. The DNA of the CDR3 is TGTGCCAGCAGTCTCGAGAGGGGTCCTGGAAACACCATATATTTT. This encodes CASSLERGPGNTIYF.